The entry below describes one T cell receptor (beta chain). TCRdb re-derived calls from the 5' RACE reads in MiXCR, one entry per CDR3 protein. The sample lists fewer than 600,000 distinct CDR3 sequences; less than 25% were seen once. This record belongs to a study of T-cell memory formation after mild COVID-19. After removal of 2 bases from V and 4 bases from J, the junction contained 3 bases not matched to a gene. CDR3 length: 15 amino acids. Germline lookup yields CDR1 LNHDA and CDR2 SQIVND (reference sequence). The gene calls are TRBV19 and TRBJ1-1, with 11 bases aligning to TRBD1. Sequencing input: PBMCs or a T cell subset sorted from them (not recorded which). This clonotype originated in an adult woman who had mild COVID-19 (a few samples of this study predate the infection). Cell type and time point are not known. The CDR3 here is CASSIPGQGGTEAFF. The CDR3 DNA reads as TGTGCCAGTAGTATACCGGGACAGGGGGGCACTGAAGCTTTCTTT.